This is a list of T cell receptor beta chains from one sample in a study of human T cells and chemical hapten exposure. Using its own MiXCR run on the RACE reads, TCRdb lists one record per CDR3 protein. In the table there are about 100,000 distinct CDR3 sequences, 9.5% to 12% of which are singletons. The sequenced sample was whole blood, obtained in connection with sensitization to the hapten diphenylcyclopropenone (DPC). These receptor sequences come from a middle-aged woman with alopecia areata. Some clones in this sample may be carry-over from other donors' samples. CDR3s include the opening cysteine and the closing phenylalanine or tryptophan. D genes are given only for firm matches. Clone size is shown for a subset of rows, as once, few, many or a class of expanded clone.

j_gene,d_gene,v_gene,abundance,len,CDR3nt,CDR3aa
TRBJ2-7,-,TRBV6-2/TRBV6-3,few,12,TGTGCCAGCAGGGGACAAAATTACGAGCAGTACTTC,CASRGQNYEQYF
TRBJ2-7,-,TRBV27,many,12,TGTGCCAGCAGCCTACTTGGTCGGGAGCAGTACTTC,CASSLLGREQYF
TRBJ2-5,TRBD2,TRBV2,-,15,TGTGCCAGCAGTCTAGCGGGAGCATACGGAGAGACCCAGTACTTC,CASSLAGAYGETQYF
TRBJ2-5,-,TRBV7-2,many,13,TGTGCCACCTTGTGGGCGCCACAAGAGACCCAGTACTTC,CATLWAPQETQYF
TRBJ2-1,-,TRBV28,few,15,TGTGCCAGCAGATCGGGCGGAGGCCTCTACAATGAGCAGTTCTTC,CASRSGGGLYNEQFF
TRBJ1-6,-,TRBV30,-,16,TGTGCCTGGAGTCTCATCAGACAGGCGGGTAATTCACCCCTCCACTTT,CAWSLIRQAGNSPLHF
TRBJ2-2,TRBD2,TRBV12-3/TRBV12-4,few,15,TGTGCCAGCACCACACTGGGGGGGTTCACCGGGGAGCTGTTTTTT,CASTTLGGFTGELFF
TRBJ2-2,-,TRBV7-7,-,14,TGTGCCAGCAGCTTAGCAGGGAGGACCGGGGAGCTGTTTTTT,CASSLAGRTGELFF
TRBJ2-6,-,TRBV7-9,many,14,TGTGCCAGCAGCTTCTACGCTGGGGCCAACGTCCTGACTTTC,CASSFYAGANVLTF
TRBJ2-1,-,TRBV28,many,16,TGTGCCAGCAGTGCCCTTTGGGGGGATAGAAGAAATGAGCAGTTCTTC,CASSALWGDRRNEQFF
TRBJ2-6,-,TRBV2,-,15,TGTGCCAGCAGTGAAACGCTCTCTGGGGCCAACGTCCTGACTTTC,CASSETLSGANVLTF
TRBJ2-2,TRBD1,TRBV20-1,few,17,TGCAGTGCTAGAGCCCCCAGCGGACAGGGGGCGGCCGGGGAGCTGTTTTTT,CSARAPSGQGAAGELFF
TRBJ2-7,-,TRBV6-5,few,14,TGTGCCGCAACCAAGAGGGGCCTAGGGTACGAGCAGTACTTC,CAATKRGLGYEQYF
TRBJ2-7,-,TRBV25-1,many,14,TGTGCCAGCAGCGGGGGTAATCAATCATACGAGCAGTACTTC,CASSGGNQSYEQYF
TRBJ1-5,TRBD1,TRBV4-3,-,16,TGCGCCAGCAGCCCGGGCGGGGACAGGGGCTATCAGCCCCAGCATTTT,CASSPGGDRGYQPQHF
TRBJ1-2,-,TRBV6-6,-,10,TGTGCCAGCAGTTATAATGACTACACCTTC,CASSYNDYTF
TRBJ1-6,TRBD1,TRBV6-5,many,14,TGTGCCAGCAGTAACAGGGGCAATAATTCACCCCTCCACTTT,CASSNRGNNSPLHF
TRBJ1-2,-,TRBV7-9,-,14,TGTGCCAGCAGCGCCGCCCCACAAAACTATGGCTACACCTTC,CASSAAPQNYGYTF
TRBJ2-2,-,TRBV11-2,many,14,TGTGCCAGCAGCTTAGTGGGACCCACCGGGGAGCTGTTTTTT,CASSLVGPTGELFF
TRBJ2-1,TRBD2,TRBV11-3,few,16,TGTGCCAGCAGCTTAGGCGGGAGTGGGTCTTACAATGAGCAGTTCTTC,CASSLGGSGSYNEQFF